This T cell receptor beta chain is drawn from a study of technical replicates of blood from several donors. Assay: immunoSEQ multiplex PCR; the TCRdb copy retains only in-frame clones and omits some. The table shows some 75,000 clones, with 96% occurring only once. This clone was counted once. The CDR3 consists of 14 residues. V lost 2 bases and J lost 2; bases outside the gene matches: 1. Germline assignment: CDR1 MGHRA and CDR2 YSYEKL. This TCR came from a human donor in good health. The source material was T cells isolated from PBMCs. The chain joins TRBV4-1 to TRBJ1-2; 8 positions match TRBD1. In DNA form, the CDR3 reads TGCGCCAGCAGCCAAACAGGGGGAAACTATGGCTACACCTTC. Translated: CASSQTGGNYGYTF.